The 28 T cell receptor beta chains below come from one sample, sequenced in a study of control samples from healthy donors and cancer patients. Clones were sequenced by immunoSEQ multiplex PCR, and TCRdb holds only the in-frame ones, with some missing. The sample lists under 150,000 clones; about nine tenths were seen once. The sequenced sample was PBMCs. Receptors originate from a man aged 50-59 years with head and neck cancer.

Here the CDR3 DNA reads TGCGCCAGCAGCTTGGGGCAGGGGATGGAGACCCAGTACTTC. It codes for CASSLGQGMETQYF. The chain couples TRBV5-1 to TRBJ2-5; tentatively, D is TRBD1 (6 bases). CDR1 and CDR2 (germline): SGHRS, YFSETQ. The CDR3 runs 14 residues. Trimming removed 0 bases at V and 5 bases at J, with 11 bases between. The full variable domain, with the rest looked up from reference TRBV5-1 and TRBJ2-5, is KAGVTQTPRYLIKTRGQQVTLSCSPISGHRSVSWYQQTPGQGLQFLFEYFSETQRNKGNFPGRFSGRQFSNSRSEMNVSTLELGDSALYLCASSLGQGMETQYFGPGTRLLVL.

This rearrangement joins TRBV5-1 to TRBJ2-7; 8 positions match TRBD2. CDR3 length: 17 amino acids. V lost 4 bases to trimming and J lost 2 bases; unmatched junction nucleotides: 14. Germline CDR1 is SGHRS and CDR2 is YFSETQ. The CDR3 sequence: CASSRSGGGRPPYEQYF. CDR3 nucleotides: TGCGCCAGCAGCCGAAGCGGGGGCGGGAGGCCACCCTACGAGCAGTACTTC.

The chain couples TRBV14 to TRBJ2-1, with a weak D call TRBD1 (5 bases). The CDR3 totals 15 residues. Trimming pared 4 bases from V and 6 bases from J, leaving 16 bases between. Germline-derived CDR1 and CDR2 are SGHDN and FVKESK. The CDR3 DNA is TGTGCCAGCAGCCCCCAGGGAAGGCTCGTCAATGAGCAGTTCTTC. Its translation is CASSPQGRLVNEQFF.

The chain recombines TRBV27 with TRBJ1-1; D call uncertain. Trimming pared 6 bases from V and 1 base from J, leaving 18 bases between. The CDR3 runs to 16 residues. Germline V gives CDR1 MNHEY, CDR2 SMNVEV (reference sequence). The CDR3 DNA reads as TGTGCCAGCAGCCCTAGGAGGTTCGTAGGGAACACTGAAGCTTTCTTT. Translated, it gives CASSPRRFVGNTEAFF.

This clone was seen only once. The chain has TRBV30 and TRBJ1-2, with D possibly being TRBD1 (5 bases). In germline, CDR1 is GTSNPN, CDR2 SVGIG (reference sequence). V lost 0 bases, J lost 7 bases, and 18 bases lay in between. The CDR3 totals 15 residues. Written as DNA, the CDR3 is TGTGCCTGGAGTGTACTGCAGGGTTTCGCGGGTGGCTACACCTTC. This codes for CAWSVLQGFAGGYTF. Full variable domain (rest looked up from reference TRBV30 and TRBJ1-2): SQTIHQWPATLVQPVGSPLSLECTVEGTSNPNLYWYRQAAGRGLQLLFYSVGIGQISSEVPQNLSASRPQDRQFILSSKKLLLSDSGFYLCAWSVLQGFAGGYTFGSGTRLTVV.

The chain couples TRBV4-1 to TRBJ2-7; 7 bases match TRBD1. Germline loops: CDR1 MGHRA, CDR2 YSYEKL. CDR3 length equals 15 residues. V shed 5 bases, J shed 2 bases, and the junction held 9 bases outside the gene matches. CDR3 coding DNA: TGCGCCAGCAGCTCTTATGAAACAGGGGCCTACGAGCAGTACTTC. It yields the protein CASSSYETGAYEQYF.

The chain is built from TRBV24-1 and TRBJ2-7; D is undetermined. This CDR3 comprises 12 residues. The V end was cut by 5 bases, the J end by 6 bases, with 10 bases between. In germline, CDR1 is KGHDR, CDR2 SFDVKD. The CDR3 spells CATSGLVGEQYF. CDR3 coding DNA: TGTGCCACCAGTGGCTTAGTCGGCGAGCAGTACTTC.

This CDR3 reads CASSEPNSGELFF. CDR3 DNA: TGTGCCAGCAGCGAGCCCAATTCCGGGGAGCTGTTTTTT. V usage is TRBV9 and J usage is TRBJ2-2; D not certain. V dropped 3 bases and J dropped 6 bases, with 9 bases sitting between them. CDR1 and CDR2 (germline): SGDLS, YYNGEE. The CDR3 length is 13 residues.

The chain has TRBV9 and TRBJ2-7; no clear D gene. Germline loops: CDR1 SGDLS, CDR2 YYNGEE. Trimming left V 0 bases short and J 6 bases short, with 13 bases between. CDR3 length equals 14 residues. The CDR3 coding sequence is TGTGCCAGCAGCGTAGAAGGCCCGGGCATCGAGCAGTACTTC. Translating gives CASSVEGPGIEQYF.

The chain uses TRBV5-1 and TRBJ1-5; 7 bases are shared with TRBD1. Per the germline V gene, CDR1 is SGHRS and CDR2 is YFSETQ. The CDR3 is made up of 17 amino acids. The V and J ends lost 0 bases and 7 bases, in that order; junction bases with no gene match: 13. The CDR3 here is CASSLDPVGGLGQPQHF. CDR3 DNA: TGCGCCAGCAGCTTGGATCCGGTAGGGGGCCTCGGACAGCCCCAGCATTTT.

The chain carries TRBV27 and TRBJ2-7; 8 bases fit TRBD2. V shed 3 bases, J shed 4 bases, and the junction held 5 bases outside the gene matches. Germline CDR1 MNHEY, CDR2 SMNVEV (reference sequence). This CDR3 is 14 amino acids long. The DNA of the CDR3 is TGTGCCAGCAGTTTTCGGGGGGGAGGATACGAGCAGTACTTC. Protein sequence: CASSFRGGGYEQYF.

The V gene is TRBV28, the J gene TRBJ2-5; 10 nucleotides line up with TRBD1. The J segment lost 2 bases and the V segment lost 3 bases, leaving 6 bases of the junction unmatched. The CDR3 has 16 amino acids. Germline CDR1 reads MDHEN; CDR2 reads SYDVKM. CDR3 in DNA: TGTGCCAGCAGTTTGATGGGGACAGGGGCGCAAGAGACCCAGTACTTC. Translation gives CASSLMGTGAQETQYF.

The chain uses TRBV14 and TRBJ1-4; 8 bases are a match to TRBD1. The CDR3 is 17 residues long. V gave up 1 base and J gave up 0 bases; unmatched junction bases: 4. Germline CDR1 is SGHDN and CDR2 is FVKESK. As DNA, the CDR3 is TGTGCCAGCAGCCAAGCCTTACAGGGGGCAACTAATGAAAAACTGTTTTTT. This codes for CASSQALQGATNEKLFF.

The chain recombines TRBV9 with TRBJ1-2, with TRBD1 matching over 7 bases. Germline V gives CDR1 SGDLS, CDR2 YYNGEE. The CDR3 has 15 amino acids. V trimming: 5 bases; J trimming: 4 bases; junction bases outside the gene matches: 11. CDR3 DNA: TGTGCCAGCAGTAGCGCAGGGGGAGACCCCTATGGCTACACCTTC. Translated: CASSSAGGDPYGYTF. Filled out from reference TRBV9 and TRBJ1-2, the complete variable domain reads DSGVTQTPKHLITATGQRVTLRCSPRSGDLSVYWYQQSLDQGLQFLIQYYNGEERAKGNILERFSAQQFPDLHSELNLSSLELGDSALYFCASSSAGGDPYGYTFGSGTRLTVV.

This clone was seen a single time. V gene TRBV5-1 combines with J gene TRBJ1-4; 7 nucleotides align to TRBD1. The CDR3 is 17 residues long. The germline CDR1 and CDR2 sequences are SGHRS and YFSETQ. The ends lost 4 bases at V and 2 bases at J; junction bases unmatched: 11. The CDR3 loop reads CASSPRDSAPTNEKLFF. CDR3 nucleotide sequence: TGCGCCAGCAGCCCCAGGGACAGTGCCCCGACTAATGAAAAACTGTTTTTT.

The chain couples TRBV28 to TRBJ2-3; a weak D match, TRBD2 (6 bases). Germline-derived CDR1 and CDR2 are MDHEN and SYDVKM. The V end lost 2 bases, the J end lost 1 base, and 16 bases lay between the germline ends. There are 17 residues in the CDR3. The CDR3 DNA is TGTGCCAGCAGTTTAAATCCCATGCGGGGCCGCACAGATACGCAGTATTTT. Its translation is CASSLNPMRGRTDTQYF.

V is TRBV19 and J is TRBJ1-1; 8 positions match TRBD1. This CDR3 has 14 amino acids. CDR1 is LNHDA, CDR2 SQIVND, per germline (reference sequence). Trimming at V came to 5 bases and at J to 3 bases, leaving 5 bases not matched to a gene. CDR3 sequence reads: CASSAGGLYTEAFF. The CDR3 coding sequence is TGTGCCAGTAGTGCAGGGGGCTTGTACACTGAAGCTTTCTTT.

This chain links TRBV28 with TRBJ1-3, with D hard to call. Trimming shortened V by 3 bases and J by 1 base, and 19 bases separated the two germline ends. The CDR3 extends over 18 amino acids. In germline, CDR1 is MDHEN, CDR2 SYDVKM. CDR3 sequence (DNA): TGTGCCAGCAGTTTGGTCCTCCTAAACGGACCTTCTGGAAACACCATATATTTT. It specifies CASSLVLLNGPSGNTIYF.

This sequence joins TRBV18 and TRBJ2-7, with 10 bases matching TRBD1. CDR3 length: 16 residues. CDR1 KGHSH and CDR2 LQKENI come from the germline V gene. With V trimmed by 5 bases and J by 2 bases, 9 bases remained unmatched. Written as DNA, the CDR3 is TGTGCCAGCTCAGGAGGGACCGGGACAGGGGCCTACGAGCAGTACTTC. This encodes CASSGGTGTGAYEQYF.

The chain joins TRBV7-6 to TRBJ2-1, with 9 bases fitting TRBD2. V was pared by 1 base and J by 9 bases, with 10 bases of the junction left unmatched. CDR3 length: 16 residues. The germline V gene encodes CDR1 SGHVS and CDR2 FNYEAQ. For the CDR3, the DNA is TGTGCCAGCAGCTTAGTTGGCGGGGGGGCCGGGACTGAGCAGTTCTTC. Its protein product is CASSLVGGGAGTEQFF.

Here the CDR3 DNA reads TGTGCCAGCAGTTTACACCCTGGCGCGGAGGGTTCACCCCTCCACTTT. It specifies CASSLHPGAEGSPLHF. This rearrangement joins TRBV27 to TRBJ1-6, with unresolved D. The CDR3 runs 16 residues. V lost 2 bases and J 9 bases, leaving 17 bases between the germline ends. Germline V gene sequence: CDR1 MNHEY, CDR2 SMNVEV (reference sequence).

The chain carries TRBV2 and TRBJ1-5, with a weak D call TRBD1 (5 bases). The CDR3 has 15 amino acids. V was shortened by 2 bases and J by 5 bases, with 13 bases between the two germline ends. Germline CDR1 reads SNHLY; CDR2 reads FYNNEI. The CDR3 DNA sequence: TGTGCCAGCAGTGAAATTTGGGCAGGGTATCAGCCCCAGCATTTT. It yields the protein CASSEIWAGYQPQHF.

The V gene is TRBV7-2, the J gene TRBJ2-1, with D hard to call. CDR1 SGHTA and CDR2 FQGNSA come from the germline V gene. Deletions cut 0 bases from V and 10 bases from J, with 13 bases between. The CDR3 is 14 residues long. The CDR3 DNA reads as TGTGCCAGCAGCTTAGCGCTGCGCTCTATGGAGCAGTTCTTC. It encodes CASSLALRSMEQFF. The full variable domain, in which reference TRBV7-2 and TRBJ2-1 provide the parts outside the CDR3, is GAGVSQSPSNKVTEKGKDVELRCDPISGHTALYWYRQSLGQGLEFLIYFQGNSAPDKSGLPSDRFSAERTGGSVSTLTIQRTQQEDSAVYLCASSLALRSMEQFFGPGTRLTVL.

This clone showed up just once. V gene TRBV6-5 combines with J gene TRBJ1-6, with D possibly matching TRBD1 (6 bases). This CDR3 is 14 amino acids long. The germline V gene encodes CDR1 MNHEY and CDR2 SVGAGI. Trimming cost V 5 bases and J 10 bases, with 15 bases left between them. CDR3 sequence: CASSPPGHGSPLHF. The CDR3, as DNA: TGTGCCAGCAGTCCCCCGGGACACGGATCACCCCTCCACTTT.

This rearrangement joins TRBV18 to TRBJ2-5, with TRBD1 identical over 9 bases. After removal of 5 bases from V and 2 bases from J, the junction contained 6 bases not matched to a gene. Germline V gene lookup returns CDR1 KGHSH and CDR2 LQKENI. CDR3 length equals 15 residues. The chain's CDR3 is CASSARQGGQETQYF. CDR3 DNA sequence: TGTGCCAGCTCAGCAAGACAGGGGGGGCAAGAGACCCAGTACTTC.

V and J are TRBV19 and TRBJ1-5; D not resolved. This CDR3 comprises 14 residues. V was trimmed by 6 bases and J by 3 bases, leaving 12 bases between them. CDR1 and CDR2 (germline): LNHDA, SQIVND (reference sequence). DNA of the CDR3: TGTGCCAGTAGGATCGGCAGCTACAATCAGCCCCAGCATTTT. Translating it yields CASRIGSYNQPQHF.

The genes are TRBV6-9 and TRBJ2-1; either TRBD1 or TRBD2 may supply D (6 bases each). CDR1 and CDR2 from the germline V gene are MNHGY and SVAAGI. The germline V and J ends were trimmed by 4 bases and 3 bases, with 13 bases remaining between them. The CDR3 extends over 15 amino acids. Written as DNA, the CDR3 is TGTGCCAGCAGTTCGGTGGGGGGACACTACAATGAGCAGTTCTTC. It is translated as CASSSVGGHYNEQFF.

This clone was observed a few times. The genes are TRBV6-5 and TRBJ2-7; 9 bases align to TRBD1. Losses at the gene ends were 4 bases for V and 3 bases for J; bases not matched to a gene: 4. The V gene's germline CDR1 is MNHEY and CDR2 SVGAGI. CDR3 size: 14 residues. The CDR3 DNA sequence: TGTGCCAGCAGTTCGGGACAGGGTAACTACGAGCAGTACTTC. Translating gives CASSSGQGNYEQYF.